The table lists the clone carrying this T cell receptor (beta chain) with a count of one. The junction and the germline gene differ at one end; a read error may be behind it. TCR beta sequencing covered blood CD8+ and CD4+ T cells. The multiple sclerosis control cohort comprised treatment-naive individuals presenting with stable or active relapsing-remitting disease. TEMRA cells were FACS-enriched, and CD8+ and CD4+ T cells were isolated negatively. Roughly 0.45 to 1 ug RNA was reverse transcribed with random hexamers. It was immunoSEQ multiplex PCR that amplified TCR beta CDR3 across 54 Vbeta and 13 Jbeta. TCRdb independently ran MiXCR on the immunoSEQ multiplex PCR reads; one entry per CDR3 protein. Here the sample spans fewer than 250,000 distinct CDR3 sequences, 90% to 95% being singletons. This specimen belongs to a study of CD8 T cells in Susac syndrome. In germline, CDR1 is SNHLY, CDR2 FYNNEI. The CDR3 has 15 residues.

What was sequenced was CD8+ T cells from PBMCs. The rearrangement uses TRBV2 and TRBJ1-3, with TRBD1 matching 8 bases. This receptor was obtained from a human donor with multiple sclerosis. CDR3 sequence reads: CASSEGGTGIDTIYF. CDR3 nucleotide sequence: TGTGCCAGCAGCGAAGGCGGGACAGGCATTGACACCATATATTTT.